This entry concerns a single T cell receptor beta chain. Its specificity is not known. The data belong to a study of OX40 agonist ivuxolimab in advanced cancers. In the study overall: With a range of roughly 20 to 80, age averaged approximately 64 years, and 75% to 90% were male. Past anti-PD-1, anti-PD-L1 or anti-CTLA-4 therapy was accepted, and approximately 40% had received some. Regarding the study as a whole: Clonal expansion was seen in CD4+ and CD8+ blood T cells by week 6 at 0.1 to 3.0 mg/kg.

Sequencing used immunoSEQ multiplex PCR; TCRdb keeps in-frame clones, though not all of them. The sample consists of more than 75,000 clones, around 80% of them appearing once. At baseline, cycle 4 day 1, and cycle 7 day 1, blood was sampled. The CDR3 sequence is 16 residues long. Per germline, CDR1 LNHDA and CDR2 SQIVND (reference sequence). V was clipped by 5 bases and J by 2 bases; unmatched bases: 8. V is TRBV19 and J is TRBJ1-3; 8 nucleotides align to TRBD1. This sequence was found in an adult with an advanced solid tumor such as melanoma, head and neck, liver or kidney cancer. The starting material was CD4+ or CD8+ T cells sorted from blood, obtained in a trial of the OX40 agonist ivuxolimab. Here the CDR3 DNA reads TGTGCCAGTAGTCCGCAGGGGGCCCAAACTGGAAACACCATATATTTT. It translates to CASSPQGAQTGNTIYF.